The sequence of this TCR beta chain was determined in a study of cytomegalovirus exposure and HLA in healthy donors. Study-wide results and limits: Certain indistinguishable V segments, among them TRBV6-2 and TRBV6-3, were excluded. There were 150 to 200 TCR beta chains listed as cytomegalovirus-associated. Later genetic work tied a missense DCLRE1C variant to beta-chain V and J trimming.

As to this clone: Its cognate antigen is unknown.

The PCR employed 60 Vbeta primers together with 13 Jbeta primers. Data came from immunoSEQ multiplex PCR; TCRdb stores just in-frame clones and leaves some out. The repertoire has 170,000 or so clones, around 77% of them found once; the top ten carry approximately 2.5%. The germline CDR1 and CDR2 sequences are MNHEY and SMNVEV (reference sequence). The CDR3 sequence is 13 residues long. Trimming cost V 8 bases and J 3 bases, with 11 bases left between them. The chain recombines TRBV27 with TRBJ1-5, with D possibly TRBD1 on 6 matching bases. The receptor was derived from a man aged 55 to 70 in good health and CMV-seronegative. Sequencing was performed on PBMCs. The CDR3 reads CASRGQSNQPQHF. In nucleotides, the CDR3 is TGTGCCAGCCGCGGACAGTCCAATCAGCCCCAGCATTTT.